A selection of T cell receptor beta chains follows, all from one sample in a study of T-cell reconstitution after alpha-beta-depleted transplantation in children. Each CDR3 protein is one row after TCRdb ran MiXCR on the PCR reads. This table has about 610,000 distinct CDR3 sequences, about a quarter appearing once. This specimen consisted of PBMCs, obtained before TCRalphabeta/CD19-depleted stem cell transplant. These TCRs come from a boy less than two years old with Wiskott-Aldrich syndrome, due to receive a stem cell transplant. CDR3s include the opening cysteine and the closing phenylalanine or tryptophan. Fields, in order: J gene, CDR3 length, D gene, clone size, V gene, CDR3 protein, CDR3 DNA. The D gene is left open where the match is weak. Size tells how often a clone was seen (once, few, many) or the class of an expanded clone, and some rows leave it out.

j_gene: TRBJ2-1; len: 21; d_gene: -; abundance: -; v_gene: TRBV15; CDR3aa: CATSRENGKQRFRSSYNEQFF; CDR3nt: TGTGCCACCAGCAGAGAAAACGGTAAACAAAGGTTCCGAAGCTCCTACAATGAGCAGTTCTTC
j_gene: TRBJ2-5; len: 14; d_gene: -; abundance: few; v_gene: TRBV11-2; CDR3aa: CASSLEPIFGAQYF; CDR3nt: TGTGCCAGCAGCTTAGAGCCCATTTTCGGGGCCCAGTACTTC
j_gene: TRBJ2-5; len: 15; d_gene: -; abundance: -; v_gene: TRBV7-9; CDR3aa: CASSGGTANQETQYF; CDR3nt: TGTGCCAGCAGCGGAGGGACAGCCAACCAAGAGACCCAGTACTTC
j_gene: TRBJ2-1; len: 16; d_gene: -; abundance: few; v_gene: TRBV27; CDR3aa: CASSSVSGRGYNEQFF; CDR3nt: TGTGCCAGCAGTTCCGTTTCCGGGAGAGGCTACAATGAGCAGTTCTTC
j_gene: TRBJ2-7; len: 14; d_gene: -; abundance: -; v_gene: TRBV20-1; CDR3aa: CSARAYGRVYEQYF; CDR3nt: TGCAGTGCTAGAGCCTACGGGAGAGTCTACGAGCAGTACTTC
j_gene: TRBJ2-1; len: 15; d_gene: -; abundance: -; v_gene: TRBV5-1; CDR3aa: CASSLGTHDYNEQFF; CDR3nt: TGCGCCAGCAGCTTGGGGACACATGACTACAATGAGCAGTTCTTC
j_gene: TRBJ2-1; len: 14; d_gene: -; abundance: few; v_gene: TRBV24-1; CDR3aa: CATSDPGPSNEQFF; CDR3nt: TGTGCCACCAGTGACCCTGGACCTTCCAATGAGCAGTTCTTC
j_gene: TRBJ1-2; len: 12; d_gene: -; abundance: -; v_gene: TRBV20-1; CDR3aa: CSAREGDSGYTF; CDR3nt: TGCAGTGCTAGGGAGGGCGACTCTGGCTACACCTTC
j_gene: TRBJ2-2; len: 19; d_gene: TRBD2; abundance: -; v_gene: TRBV14; CDR3aa: CASSRGLAGGPKYTGELFF; CDR3nt: TGTGCCAGCAGCCGAGGACTAGCGGGAGGGCCCAAATACACCGGGGAGCTGTTTTTT
j_gene: TRBJ2-3; len: 17; d_gene: -; abundance: -; v_gene: TRBV7-2; CDR3aa: CASSFFSGSPSADTQYF; CDR3nt: TGTGCCAGCAGCTTTTTTTCGGGGAGCCCCTCCGCAGATACGCAGTATTTT